This TCR beta chain was retrieved from a study of T-cell reconstitution after alpha-beta-depleted transplantation in children. Regarding the study as a whole: From surviving recipient T cells and thymic progenitors came the high day-60 TCRbeta diversity observed in some patients. T-cell counts and diversity were attributed mostly to newly produced T cells one year after transplant. It was reported that alpha-beta T cells came from several hundred expanded graft clones (about two months after transplant).

The CDR3 runs 16 residues. The V gene lost 3 bases and the J gene lost 1 base, with 14 bases spanning the gap. In germline, CDR1 is MRHNA, CDR2 SNTAGT. This clonotype was counted at least ten times. Its specificity is not known. Preparing the TCRbeta library involved the use of unique molecular identifiers. Each CDR3 protein is one row after TCRdb ran MiXCR on the PCR reads. The table lists approximately 170,000 distinct CDR3 sequences, over 8.5% of them singletons. This receptor was identified in a boy between 2 and 10 years old with acute myeloid leukemia, due to receive a stem cell transplant. The V gene is TRBV6-4, the J gene TRBJ2-3, with D perhaps TRBD2 (5 bases). The sequencing used PBMCs, collected before TCRalphabeta/CD19-depleted stem cell transplant. Written as DNA, the CDR3 is TGTGCCAGCAGTGAAGGTCCGGCGGAGGGCACAGATACGCAGTATTTT. This encodes CASSEGPAEGTDTQYF.